This TCR beta chain emerged from a study of cytomegalovirus exposure and HLA in healthy donors. Findings and limits, study-wide: Later analysis suggested links between common viral pathogens and several top significant clusters.

Notes on this clone: The antigen is unknown.

The PCR ran on 60 Vbeta and 13 Jbeta primers. Libraries were prepared by immunoSEQ multiplex PCR; TCRdb keeps only in-frame clonotypes and omits some of them. The sample comprises 200,000 to 250,000 clones, about 80% of which are singletons, and 2.5% to 3.5% rests with the top ten. This CDR3 spans 21 amino acids. Trimming stripped 1 base from V and 0 bases from J, with 25 bases between. Looked up from germline, CDR1 is PRHDT and CDR2 is FYEKMQ (reference sequence). Sequences were obtained from PBMCs. The gene calls are TRBV13 and TRBJ2-1, with D possibly matching TRBD2 (6 bases). This clonotype was sampled from a woman between 25 and 40 years old in good health and CMV-seronegative. CDR3 DNA sequence: TGTGCCAGCAGCTTAGAGGTATTCAAGGGACTGGGGGAGAGCTCCTACAATGAGCAGTTCTTC. Encoded protein: CASSLEVFKGLGESSYNEQFF.